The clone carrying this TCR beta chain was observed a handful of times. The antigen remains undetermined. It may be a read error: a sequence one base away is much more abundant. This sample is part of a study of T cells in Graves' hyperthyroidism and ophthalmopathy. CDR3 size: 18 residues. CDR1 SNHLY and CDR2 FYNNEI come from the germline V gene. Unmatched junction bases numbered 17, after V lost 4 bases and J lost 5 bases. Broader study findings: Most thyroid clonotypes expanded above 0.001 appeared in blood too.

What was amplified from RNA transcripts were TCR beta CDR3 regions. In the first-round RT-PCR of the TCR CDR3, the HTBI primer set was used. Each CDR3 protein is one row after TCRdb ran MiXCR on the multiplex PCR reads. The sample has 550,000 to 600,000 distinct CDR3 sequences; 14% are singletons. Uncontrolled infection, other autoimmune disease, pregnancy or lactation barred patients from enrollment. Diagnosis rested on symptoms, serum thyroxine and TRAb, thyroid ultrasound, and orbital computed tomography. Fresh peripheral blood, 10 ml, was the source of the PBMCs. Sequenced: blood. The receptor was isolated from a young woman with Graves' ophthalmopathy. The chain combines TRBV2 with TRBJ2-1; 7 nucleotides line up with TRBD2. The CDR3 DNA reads TGTGCCAGCAGTGGGGGGGTAGCGGTGGGAGGGTTCCACAATGAGCAGTTCTTC. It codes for CASSGGVAVGGFHNEQFF.